This T cell receptor beta chain was captured by sequencing in a study of CD8 T cells in Susac syndrome. The V and J ends lost 4 bases and 3 bases respectively, with 10 bases between them. The CDR3 has 12 residues. CDR1 and CDR2 (germline): SQVTM, ANQGSEA. RNA totalling roughly 0.5 to 1 ug underwent reverse transcription with random hexamers. MiXCR, applied by TCRdb to the immunoSEQ multiplex PCR reads, yields one record per CDR3 protein. The sample includes around 150,000 distinct CDR3 sequences, around 96% of them seen just once. This clonotype originated in a human donor with multiple sclerosis. Sequenced material: CD4+ T cells from PBMCs. The chain couples TRBV29-1 to TRBJ2-7; no reliable D call. As DNA, the CDR3 is TGCAGCGTTGGTGGCGCAGTCTACGAGCAGTACTTC. It translates to CSVGGAVYEQYF.